Shown below are 2 T cell receptor beta chains from a single sample sequenced in a study of PD-1 blockade in classical Hodgkin lymphoma. Produced via immunoSEQ multiplex PCR; TCRdb's table is partial and in-frame only. The sample records 70,000 to 80,000 clones, just over 90% being singletons. Each patient relapsed following autologous stem cell transplantation, and prior brentuximab vedotin exposure differed. Sequencing was performed on peripheral blood mononuclear cells (PBMCs), taken at baseline. The receptors here all came from a human donor with classical Hodgkin lymphoma.

This clone has only one observation. The chain joins TRBV4-1 to TRBJ2-5, with D possibly TRBD2 on 6 matching bases. V dropped 0 bases and J dropped 8 bases, with 28 bases sitting between them. This CDR3 contains 19 residues. Germline CDR1 reads MGHRA; CDR2 reads YSYEKL. CDR3 sequence reads: CASSQELSLGLASGKTQYF. The CDR3 DNA follows: TGCGCCAGCAGCCAAGAATTGTCCCTCGGGCTAGCGAGTGGCAAAACCCAGTACTTC.

The chain combines TRBV5-1 with TRBJ2-7; 14 nucleotides line up with TRBD2. CDR1 SGHRS and CDR2 YFSETQ come from the germline V gene. This CDR3 region has 17 residues. V lost 5 bases to trimming and J lost 4 bases; unmatched junction nucleotides: 11. CDR3 sequence (DNA): TGCGCCAGCAGTCCCGACCGGGGACTAGCGGGGGAATACGAGCAGTACTTC. Protein: CASSPDRGLAGEYEQYF.